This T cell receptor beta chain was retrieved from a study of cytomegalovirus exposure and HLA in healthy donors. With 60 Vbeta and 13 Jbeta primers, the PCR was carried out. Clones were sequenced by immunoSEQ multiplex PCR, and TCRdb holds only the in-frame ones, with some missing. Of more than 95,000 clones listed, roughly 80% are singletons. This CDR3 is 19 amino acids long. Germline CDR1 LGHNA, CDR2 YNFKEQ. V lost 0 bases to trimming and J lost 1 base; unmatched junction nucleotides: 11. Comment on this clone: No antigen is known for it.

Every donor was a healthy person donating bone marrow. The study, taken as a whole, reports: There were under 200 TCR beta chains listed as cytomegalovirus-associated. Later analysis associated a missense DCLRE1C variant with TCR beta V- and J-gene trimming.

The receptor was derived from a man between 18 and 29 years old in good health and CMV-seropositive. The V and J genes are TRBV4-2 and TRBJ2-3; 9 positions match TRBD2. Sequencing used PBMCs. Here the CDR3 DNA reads TGTGCCAGCAGCCAAGATCAGGCGACTAGCGGAGATCGCACAGATACGCAGTATTTT. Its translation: CASSQDQATSGDRTDTQYF.